The entry below describes one TCR beta chain. The antigen it recognizes is unknown. The sample holds no much larger clone one base away, and base qualities are not on file. These data are taken from a study of response to subunit inactivated influenza vaccine (dated by TCRdb to 2017 to 2018). In terms of the full investigation: Deep quantitative profiling of the T cell receptor repertoire was used in the study to follow responses to a trivalent subunit inactivated influenza vaccine.

The full study reports these points: The authors suggested that each seasonal influenza vaccination may recruit only a limited number of new T cells.

Libraries came from RT-PCR. TCRdb shows the sequencer as Illumina HiSeq 2500. Using fastp trimming at Q25 and MiXCR clonotype assembly, TCRdb reanalyzed the public sequencing data and kept in-frame beta chains. Every distinct CDR3 protein forms one entry, paired with its most common genes and DNA. The sample data list hundreds of thousands of distinct CDR3 sequences, and around 16% of these were observed just once. The ten top clones hold more than 9% of the sample. Trimming costs V 6 bases and J 5 bases, and their ends lie 16 bases apart. For CDR1 and CDR2, the germline V gene lists MNHEY and SVGEGT. The CDR3 runs 14 amino acids, cysteine and phenylalanine included. Only CDR3 DNA is held: 42 bases, read in frame from base 1.

This receptor chain uses TRBV6-2 or TRBV6-3 and TRBJ2-5; a weak D assignment points to TRBD2 (6 bases agree). This TCR was recovered from a man aged 50-59 years who received an inactivated influenza vaccine. Donor details come from another sample of the same person, matched by shared clones. The specimen was PBMCs from blood, collected 12 days after vaccination. CDR3 loop: CASRFRGVKETQYF. The DNA sequence reads TGTGCCAGCAGATTTCGCGGGGTGAAGGAGACCCAGTACTTC.